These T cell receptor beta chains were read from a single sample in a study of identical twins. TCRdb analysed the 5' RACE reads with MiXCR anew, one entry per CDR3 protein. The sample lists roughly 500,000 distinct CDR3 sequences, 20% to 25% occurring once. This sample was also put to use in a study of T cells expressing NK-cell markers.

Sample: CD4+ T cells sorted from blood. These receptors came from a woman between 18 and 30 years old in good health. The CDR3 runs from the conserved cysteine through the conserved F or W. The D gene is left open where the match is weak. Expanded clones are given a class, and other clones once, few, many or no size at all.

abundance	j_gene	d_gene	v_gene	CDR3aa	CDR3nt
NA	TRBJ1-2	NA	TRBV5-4	CASTSGESDYGYTF	TGTGCCAGTACCTCAGGGGAGTCAGACTATGGCTACACCTTC
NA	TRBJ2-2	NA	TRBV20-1	CSAEGPPRRTGELFF	TGCAGTGCTGAGGGCCCTCCCCGGAGGACCGGGGAGCTGTTTTTT
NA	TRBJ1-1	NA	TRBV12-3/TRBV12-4	CASRLIMNTEAFF	TGTGCCAGCAGGCTAATCATGAACACTGAAGCTTTCTTT
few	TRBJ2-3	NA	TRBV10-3	CAISELRQGGIDTQYF	TGTGCCATCAGTGAGTTGAGACAGGGAGGAATAGATACGCAGTATTTT
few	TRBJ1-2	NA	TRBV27	CASSSPGTDYGYTF	TGTGCCAGCAGTTCACCAGGGACGGACTATGGCTACACCTTC
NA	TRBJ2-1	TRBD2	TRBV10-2	CAGWGGRTGDEQFF	TGCGCCGGCTGGGGAGGGAGGACTGGGGATGAGCAGTTCTTC
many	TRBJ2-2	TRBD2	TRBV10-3	CAIRGGLAGENTGELFF	TGTGCCATCAGGGGGGGACTAGCGGGAGAGAACACCGGGGAGCTGTTTTTT
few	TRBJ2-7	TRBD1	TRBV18	CASSPSGQGYEQYF	TGTGCCAGCTCACCGTCAGGACAGGGCTACGAGCAGTACTTC
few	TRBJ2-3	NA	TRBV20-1	CSANSKWTQYF	TGCAGTGCTAACTCGAAATGGACGCAGTATTTT
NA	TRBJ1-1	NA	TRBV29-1	CSALRGTMNTEAFF	TGCAGCGCCCTCCGGGGGACCATGAACACTGAAGCTTTCTTT
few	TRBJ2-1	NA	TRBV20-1	CSARLLLSSYNEQFF	TGCAGTGCCAGACTACTACTAAGCTCCTACAATGAGCAGTTCTTC
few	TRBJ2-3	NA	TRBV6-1	CASSETRWPADTQYF	TGTGCCAGCAGTGAAACCCGTTGGCCGGCAGATACGCAGTATTTT
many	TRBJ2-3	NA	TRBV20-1	CSVEPTGTDTQYF	TGCAGTGTCGAGCCAACTGGCACAGATACGCAGTATTTT
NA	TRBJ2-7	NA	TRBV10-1	CASSDGSRAGQYF	TGCGCCAGCAGTGATGGCAGTAGGGCCGGGCAGTACTTC
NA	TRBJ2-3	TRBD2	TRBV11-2	CASSLLSISGINFYTDTQYF	TGTGCCAGCAGCCTCTTATCGATTAGCGGGATTAACTTTTACACAGATACGCAGTATTTT
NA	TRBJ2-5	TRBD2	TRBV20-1	CSARALAGKQETQYF	TGCAGTGCTAGAGCACTAGCGGGGAAACAAGAGACCCAGTACTTC
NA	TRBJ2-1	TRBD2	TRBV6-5	CASSLIAGDYSYNEQFF	TGTGCCAGCAGTTTGATAGCGGGGGACTACTCCTACAATGAGCAGTTCTTC
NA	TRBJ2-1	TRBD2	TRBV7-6	CASSWTSGMYNEQFF	TGTGCCAGCAGCTGGACTAGCGGGATGTACAATGAGCAGTTCTTC
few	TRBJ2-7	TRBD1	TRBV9	CASSVSPGGSISYEQYF	TGTGCCAGCAGCGTTTCTCCAGGGGGATCCATTTCCTACGAGCAGTACTTC
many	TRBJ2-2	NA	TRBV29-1	CSAAGEWNTGELFF	TGCAGCGCGGCAGGGGAGTGGAACACCGGGGAGCTGTTTTTT
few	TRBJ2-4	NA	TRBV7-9	CASSFQNIQYF	TGTGCCAGCAGCTTCCAAAACATTCAGTACTTC
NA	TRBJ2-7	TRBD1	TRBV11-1	CASNLQGVRDEQYF	TGTGCCAGCAATCTACAGGGGGTTCGGGACGAGCAGTACTTC
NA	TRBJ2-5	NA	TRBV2	CASSTQLQETQYF	TGTGCCAGCAGTACGCAGCTTCAAGAGACCCAGTACTTC
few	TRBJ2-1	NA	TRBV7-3	CASSPKADNNEQFF	TGTGCCAGCAGCCCGAAAGCGGACAACAATGAGCAGTTCTTC
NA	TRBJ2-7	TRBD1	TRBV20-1	CSASPRQGDRSYEQYF	TGCAGTGCGTCTCCTCGACAGGGGGACCGCTCCTACGAGCAGTACTTC
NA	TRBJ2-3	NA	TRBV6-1	CASSLLASDTDTQYF	TGTGCCAGCAGTCTATTAGCTAGCGACACAGATACGCAGTATTTT
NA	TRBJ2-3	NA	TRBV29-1	CSVEEGITDTQYF	TGCAGCGTTGAAGAGGGGATTACAGATACGCAGTATTTT
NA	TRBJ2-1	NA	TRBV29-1	CSVGGRFNDEQFF	TGCAGCGTTGGAGGGCGTTTTAACGATGAGCAGTTCTTC